Sequencing of this T cell receptor beta chain was carried out in a study of shared clonotypes between healthy human individuals. Unsorted PBMC DNA went through sequencing on ten immunoSEQ deep assay plates. Clones were sequenced by immunoSEQ multiplex PCR, and TCRdb holds only the in-frame ones, with some missing. The sample has some 500,000 clones; roughly three quarters are singletons. The CDR3 sequence is 14 residues long. With 2 bases removed from V and 8 bases from J, the gap between germline ends came to 13 bases. Germline lookup yields CDR1 SGHRS and CDR2 YFSETQ. This receptor was identified in a woman in her 40s in good health. Some clones in this sample may be carry-over from other donors' samples. The chain links TRBV5-1 to TRBJ1-4, with D perhaps matching TRBD1 (6 bases). Material for sequencing was PBMCs. CDR3 sequence: CASSLQGGEEKLFF. CDR3 nucleotides: TGCGCCAGCAGCTTACAGGGTGGGGAAGAAAAACTGTTTTTT.